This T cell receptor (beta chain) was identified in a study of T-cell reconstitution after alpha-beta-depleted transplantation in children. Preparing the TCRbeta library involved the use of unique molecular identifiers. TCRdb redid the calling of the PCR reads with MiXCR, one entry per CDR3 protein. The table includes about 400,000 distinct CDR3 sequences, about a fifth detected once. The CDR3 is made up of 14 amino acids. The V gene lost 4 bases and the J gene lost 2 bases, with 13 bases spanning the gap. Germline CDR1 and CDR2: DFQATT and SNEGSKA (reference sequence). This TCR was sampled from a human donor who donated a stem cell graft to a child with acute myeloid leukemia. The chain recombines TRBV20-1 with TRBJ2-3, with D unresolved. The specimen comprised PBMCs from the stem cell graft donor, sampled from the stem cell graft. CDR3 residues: CSANEVDPTDTQYF. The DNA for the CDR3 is TGCAGTGCTAATGAAGTTGACCCCACAGATACGCAGTATTTT.